The present T cell receptor beta chain was sequenced within a study of cytomegalovirus exposure and HLA in healthy donors. Researchers ran the PCR with 60 Vbeta and 13 Jbeta primers. TCRdb's table, derived via immunoSEQ multiplex PCR, lists solely in-frame clones and lacks some. This sample has approximately 150,000 clones, with roughly 76% found just once. The CDR3 runs 16 residues. Germline V gene data show CDR1 as LNHDA and CDR2 as SQIVND (reference sequence). V was trimmed by 3 bases and J by 4 bases, leaving 16 bases between them. In this sample, this clone turned up once. The origin of this receptor is a male donor in good health and CMV-seronegative. J is TRBJ1-5 and V is TRBV19; possible D gene TRBD1, 5 bases. Sequencing input: PBMCs. The CDR3 protein is CASSIAGPGGNQPQHF. CDR3 bases: TGTGCCAGTAGTATCGCGGGCCCTGGGGGGAATCAGCCCCAGCATTTT.